This T cell receptor beta chain stems from a study of regulatory T cells in long-lasting Graves disease. Sample time point: persistent/refractory GD, antithyroid drugs over 5 years with positive TRAb. RNA isolated from PBMCs was used to make the TCR library. The authors built TCR beta libraries using iRepertoire HTBI primers and Arm-PCR of CDR3 regions. A single record per CDR3 protein comes from TCRdb applying MiXCR to the multiplex PCR reads. The profile shows around 400,000 distinct CDR3 sequences, around 23% of them singletons. V lost 6 bases, J lost 4 bases, and 13 bases lay in between. The germline V gene encodes CDR1 SEHNR and CDR2 FQNEAQ (reference sequence). The CDR3 consists of 13 residues.

The chain joins TRBV7-9 to TRBJ2-7, with a possible D match to TRBD2 (5 bases). The sequence was obtained from a female donor with Graves disease. Sequences were derived from peripheral blood mononuclear cells (PBMCs), sampled when the disease was refractory, from a patient treated with antithyroid drugs. The DNA of the CDR3 is TGTGCCAGCAGGGACGAGGGTCAGTACGAGCAGTACTTC. Its translation is CASRDEGQYEQYF.